This is a list of T cell receptor beta chains from one sample in a study of T cells in Graves' hyperthyroidism and ophthalmopathy. TCRdb reprocessed the multiplex PCR reads with MiXCR, giving one entry per CDR3 protein. The profile shows more than 500,000 distinct CDR3 sequences, more than 15% of them singletons. Sequenced: blood. The receptors derive from a woman aged 25 to 39 with Graves' ophthalmopathy. Both conserved end residues are part of each CDR3.

v_call | cdr3_aa
TRBV7-9 | CASSPARTGDPSYEQYF
TRBV27 | CASRLGQGGGEQYF
TRBV27 | CASRSRDRVLSNEQFF
TRBV6-1 | CASGLAGLNTGELFF
TRBV4-2 | CASSPEAQSYEQYF
TRBV2 | CASSESPNTGELFF
TRBV6-1 | CASSEAGDTQYF
TRBV11-1 | CASSRLAGGMDEQYF
TRBV29-1 | CSAIQGYTEAFF
TRBV30 | CAWSDVQGPQHF
TRBV12-3/TRBV12-4 | CASSPTSGSFNEQFF
TRBV30 | CAWRTSCDRGLIAFF
TRBV6-2/TRBV6-3 | CASSYSGRETQYF
TRBV4-1 | CASSQVTDNHEQYF
TRBV5-8 | CASSLSLREYDNEQFF
TRBV7-2 | CASSRGPGQETQYF
TRBV20-1 | CSATGWKAGQETQYF
TRBV12-3/TRBV12-4 | CASRDGRSYEQYF
TRBV27 | CASSLSITDTQYF
TRBV27 | CASSSPFGLAAGEQFF
TRBV2 | CASRKGLAGPYEQYF
TRBV10-3 | CAITSDSGVTGELFF
TRBV6-1 | CASSEGTQPQHF
TRBV6-1 | CASSLGTGENSPLHF
TRBV7-2 | CASRPFLNTGELFF
TRBV5-5 | CANSLVTGSTGNTIYF
TRBV12-5 | CASGLVRGSSYEQYF
TRBV11-2 | CASSLAGQTNSPLHF
TRBV5-5 | CASSLYLGLGYGYTF
TRBV7-9 | CASSLDLGYTF
TRBV3-2 | CATRTSDYNEQFF
TRBV19 | CASSMTSSNQPQHF
TRBV27 | CASSAEREFPDTQYF
TRBV28 | CASSFLRAGRSSYNEQFF
TRBV9 | CASSVGSGSRWVETQYF
TRBV11-2 | CASSLRSADNLRGYTF
TRBV20-1 | CSAGDPGYTF
TRBV6-5 | CASSYFRTGGITDTQYF
TRBV19 | CASSQPGHYQETQYF
TRBV5-6 | CASSPPGGVFNEQFF
TRBV29-1 | CSVGARLVNEQFF
TRBV28 | CATAPGADTQYF
TRBV6-1 | CATAAPGSQPQHF
TRBV19 | CASSPRQGATINYTF
TRBV5-1 | CASSPGHSTYEQYF
TRBV6-1 | CASSYRRFNNEQFF
TRBV24-1 | CATSDFGRYEQYF
TRBV24-1 | CATSDSVTVISEQFF
TRBV18 | CASSQENEQYF